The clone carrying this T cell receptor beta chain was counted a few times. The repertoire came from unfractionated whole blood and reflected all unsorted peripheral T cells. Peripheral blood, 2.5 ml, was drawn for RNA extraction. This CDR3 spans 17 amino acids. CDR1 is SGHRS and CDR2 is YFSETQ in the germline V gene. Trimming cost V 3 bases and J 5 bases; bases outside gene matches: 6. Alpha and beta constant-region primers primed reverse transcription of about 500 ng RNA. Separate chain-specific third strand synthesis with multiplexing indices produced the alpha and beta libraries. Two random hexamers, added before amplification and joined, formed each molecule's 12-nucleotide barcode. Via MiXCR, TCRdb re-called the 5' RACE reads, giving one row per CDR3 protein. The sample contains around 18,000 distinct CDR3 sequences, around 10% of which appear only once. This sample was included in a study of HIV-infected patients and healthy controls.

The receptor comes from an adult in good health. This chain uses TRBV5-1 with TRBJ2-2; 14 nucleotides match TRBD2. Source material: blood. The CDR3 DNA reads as TGCGCCAGCAGCTCCCCCGGGACTAGCGGGGGTACCGGGGAGCTGTTTTTT. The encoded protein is CASSSPGTSGGTGELFF.